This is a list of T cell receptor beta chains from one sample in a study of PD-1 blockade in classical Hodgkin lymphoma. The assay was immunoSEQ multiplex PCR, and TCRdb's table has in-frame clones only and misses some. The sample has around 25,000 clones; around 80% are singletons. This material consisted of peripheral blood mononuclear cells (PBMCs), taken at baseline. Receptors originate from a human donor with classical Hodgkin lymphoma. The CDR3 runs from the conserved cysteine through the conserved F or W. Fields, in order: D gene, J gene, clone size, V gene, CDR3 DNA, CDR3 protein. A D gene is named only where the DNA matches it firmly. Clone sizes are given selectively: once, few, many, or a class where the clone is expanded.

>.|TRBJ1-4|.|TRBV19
TGTGCCAGTAGTATTCCGCAGGGGACAACTAATGAAAAACTGTTTTTT
CASSIPQGTTNEKLFF
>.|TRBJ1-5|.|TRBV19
TGTGCCAGTAGTATATCAGGGGATCAGCCCCAGCATTTT
CASSISGDQPQHF
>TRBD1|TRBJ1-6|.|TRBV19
TGTGCCAGTAGTGGGGACAGGGGGTATTCACCCCTCCACTTT
CASSGDRGYSPLHF
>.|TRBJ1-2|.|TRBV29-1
TGCAGCGTTGAGGGGGCAGGGGAGTCCCACTATGGCTACACCTTC
CSVEGAGESHYGYTF
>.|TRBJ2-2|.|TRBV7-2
TGTGCCAGCAGCTTCTCCGTGTCTTTAAACACCGGGGAGCTGTTTTTT
CASSFSVSLNTGELFF
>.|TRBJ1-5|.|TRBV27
TGTGCCAGCAGTTTAACTCGCAATCAGCCCCAGCATTTT
CASSLTRNQPQHF
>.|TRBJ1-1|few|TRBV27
TGTGCCAGCGCGAAGGTTTTGGGCACTGAAGCTTTCTTT
CASAKVLGTEAFF
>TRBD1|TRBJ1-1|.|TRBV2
TGTGCCAGCAGTGGCCGACAGGGGTGGCAGGCTTTCTTT
CASSGRQGWQAFF
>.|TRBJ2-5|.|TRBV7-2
TGTGCCAGCAGCCCGTATACGGGTCAGGAGACCCAGTACTTC
CASSPYTGQETQYF
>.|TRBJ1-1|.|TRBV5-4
TGTGCCAGCAGCTTGGAACAAAACACTGAAGCTTTCTTT
CASSLEQNTEAFF
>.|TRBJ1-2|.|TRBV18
TGTGCCAGCTCACAAAGCGGGGATTCTTATGGCTACACCTTC
CASSQSGDSYGYTF
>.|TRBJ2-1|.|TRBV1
TGCACCAGCAGCCAAGAATTATGGATAAAAATGTACAATGAGCAGTTCTTC
CTSSQELWIKMYNEQFF
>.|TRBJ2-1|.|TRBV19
TGTGCCAGTAGTATAGTGATTCCGGTTCGGGCTCTTTCGCGTGAGCAGTTCTTC
CASSIVIPVRALSREQFF
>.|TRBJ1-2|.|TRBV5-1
TGCGCCAGCAGCTTCGACGCAGGGTCTAACTATGGCTACACCTTC
CASSFDAGSNYGYTF
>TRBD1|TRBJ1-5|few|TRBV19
TGTGCCAGTAGTGCAGGGGGCCGGAATCAGCCCCAGCATTTT
CASSAGGRNQPQHF
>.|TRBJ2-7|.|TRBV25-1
TGTGCCAGCAGTGAATGGGGCAGCCTATACGAGCAGTACTTC
CASSEWGSLYEQYF
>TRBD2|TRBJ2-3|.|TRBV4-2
TGTGCCAGCAGCCAAGCGACTAGCGGGGGAACAGATACGCAGTATTTT
CASSQATSGGTDTQYF
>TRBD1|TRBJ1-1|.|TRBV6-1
TGTGCCAGCATCCAGGGGGCCTACACTGAAGCTTTCTTT
CASIQGAYTEAFF
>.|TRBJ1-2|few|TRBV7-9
TGTGCCAGCAGCTTAGAGTCTTTCCCCTATGGCTACACCTTC
CASSLESFPYGYTF
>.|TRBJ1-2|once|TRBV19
TGTGCCAGTATCGATTCCACTTCTAACTATGGCTACACCTTC
CASIDSTSNYGYTF
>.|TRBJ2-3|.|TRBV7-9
TGTGCCAGCAGCTTAGCGTTGGGGGGGGCGAAAGATACGCAGTATTTT
CASSLALGGAKDTQYF
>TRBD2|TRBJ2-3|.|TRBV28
TGTGCCAGCAGTTTATGGGGACTAGCGGGGGAGACGGGCACAGATACGCAGTATTTT
CASSLWGLAGETGTDTQYF
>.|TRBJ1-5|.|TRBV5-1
TGCGCCAGCAGCTTGGGTCCCCGGTCGGGGGAGCCCCAGCATTTT
CASSLGPRSGEPQHF
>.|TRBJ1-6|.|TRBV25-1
TGTGCCAGCAGGGAATGGGGGGATAATTCACCCCTCCACTTT
CASREWGDNSPLHF
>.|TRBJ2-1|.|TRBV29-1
TGCAGCGTTGTGACACACAACTACAATGAGCAGTTCTTC
CSVVTHNYNEQFF
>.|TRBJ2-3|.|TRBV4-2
TGTGCCAGCAGCCAACAGGATTCCGGCGTAGATACGCAGTATTTT
CASSQQDSGVDTQYF
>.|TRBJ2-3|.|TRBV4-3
TGCGCCAGCAGCCAAGAAAGTGCCCGCACAGATACGCAGTATTTT
CASSQESARTDTQYF
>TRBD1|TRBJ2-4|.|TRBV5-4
TGTGCCAGCAGCTTGGGGGACAGGGGGATAGCCAAAAACATTCAGTACTTC
CASSLGDRGIAKNIQYF
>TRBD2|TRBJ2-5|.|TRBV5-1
TGCGCCAGCAGCTTGAGTAGCGGGGTCGAGACCCAGTACTTC
CASSLSSGVETQYF
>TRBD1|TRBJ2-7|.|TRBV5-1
TGCGCCAGCAGCCGGTTTGGACAGGGTGCTGTCGAGCAGTACTTC
CASSRFGQGAVEQYF
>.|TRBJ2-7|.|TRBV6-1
TGTGCCAGCAGTGCCCTGGGCAGGGAGCAGTACTTC
CASSALGREQYF
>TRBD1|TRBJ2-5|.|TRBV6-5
TGTGCCAGCAGTTACTGGACAGGGGGGCAAGAGACCCAGTACTTC
CASSYWTGGQETQYF
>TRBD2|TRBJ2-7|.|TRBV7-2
TGTGCCAGCAGCTTAGCGGGGGGGACCTACGAGCAGTACTTC
CASSLAGGTYEQYF
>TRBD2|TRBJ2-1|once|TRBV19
TGTGCCAGTAGTCCTAGAGAGCGGGGGAGCCCCTACAATGAGCAGTTCTTC
CASSPRERGSPYNEQFF
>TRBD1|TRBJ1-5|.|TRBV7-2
TGTGCCAGCAGCTTACGACAGGGGATGGAGCAGCCCCAGCATTTT
CASSLRQGMEQPQHF
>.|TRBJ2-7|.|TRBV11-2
TGTGCCAGCAGCTTATCGGGTGAGGTATTCGACGAGCAGTACTTC
CASSLSGEVFDEQYF
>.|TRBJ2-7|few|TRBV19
TGTGCCAGTAGCCTACGGGCGAGGACGGCCTCCTACGAGCAGTACTTC
CASSLRARTASYEQYF
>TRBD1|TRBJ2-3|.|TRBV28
TGTGCCAGCAGTTTGCTGGGACAGCTAGAAAGCACAGATACGCAGTATTTT
CASSLLGQLESTDTQYF
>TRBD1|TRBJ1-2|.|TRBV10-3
TGTGCCATCGGGACAGGGAATGGCTACACCTTC
CAIGTGNGYTF
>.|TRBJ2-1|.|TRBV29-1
TGCAGCGTTGAGCCGGGGCCTGGGGTGCAGTTCTTC
CSVEPGPGVQFF